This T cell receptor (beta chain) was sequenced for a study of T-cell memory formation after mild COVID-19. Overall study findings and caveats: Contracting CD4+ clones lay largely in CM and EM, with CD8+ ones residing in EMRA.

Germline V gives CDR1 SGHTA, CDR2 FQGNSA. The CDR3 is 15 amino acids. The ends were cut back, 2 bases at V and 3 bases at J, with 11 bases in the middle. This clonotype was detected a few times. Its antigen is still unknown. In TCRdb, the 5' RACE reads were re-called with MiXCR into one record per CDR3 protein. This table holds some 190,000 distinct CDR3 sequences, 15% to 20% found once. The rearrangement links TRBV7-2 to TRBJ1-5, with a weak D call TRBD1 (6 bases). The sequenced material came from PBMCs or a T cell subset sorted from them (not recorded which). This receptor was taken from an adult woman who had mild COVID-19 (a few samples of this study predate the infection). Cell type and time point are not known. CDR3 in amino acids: CASSLRQEHNQPQHF. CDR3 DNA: TGTGCCAGCAGCTTAAGACAGGAGCACAATCAGCCCCAGCATTTT.